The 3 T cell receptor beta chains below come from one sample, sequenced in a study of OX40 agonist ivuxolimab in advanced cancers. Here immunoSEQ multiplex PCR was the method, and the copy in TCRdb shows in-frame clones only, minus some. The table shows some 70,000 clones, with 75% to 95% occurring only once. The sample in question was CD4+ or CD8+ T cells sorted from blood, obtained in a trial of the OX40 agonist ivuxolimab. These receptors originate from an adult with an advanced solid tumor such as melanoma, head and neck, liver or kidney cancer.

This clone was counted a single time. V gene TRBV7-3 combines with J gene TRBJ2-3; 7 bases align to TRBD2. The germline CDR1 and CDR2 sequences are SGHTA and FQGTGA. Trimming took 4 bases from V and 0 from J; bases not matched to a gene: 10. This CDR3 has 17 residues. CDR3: CASSSRSSGDSTDTQYF. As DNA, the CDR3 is TGTGCCAGCAGCTCCCGTTCTAGCGGAGACAGCACAGATACGCAGTATTTT.

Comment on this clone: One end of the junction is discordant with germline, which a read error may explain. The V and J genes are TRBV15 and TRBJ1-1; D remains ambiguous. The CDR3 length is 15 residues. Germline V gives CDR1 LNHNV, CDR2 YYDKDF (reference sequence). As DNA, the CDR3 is TGTGTCACCAGCAGAGATCTGGTAGTGGGCACTGAAGCTTTCTTT. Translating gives CVTSRDLVVGTEAFF.

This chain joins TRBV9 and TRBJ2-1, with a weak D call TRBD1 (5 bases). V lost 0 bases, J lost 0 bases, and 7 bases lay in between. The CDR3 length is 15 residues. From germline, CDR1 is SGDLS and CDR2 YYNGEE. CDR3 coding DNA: TGTGCCAGCAGCGTAGGACAGAGCTCCTACAATGAGCAGTTCTTC. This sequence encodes CASSVGQSSYNEQFF. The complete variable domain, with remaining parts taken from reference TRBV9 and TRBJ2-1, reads DSGVTQTPKHLITATGQRVTLRCSPRSGDLSVYWYQQSLDQGLQFLIQYYNGEERAKGNILERFSAQQFPDLHSELNLSSLELGDSALYFCASSVGQSSYNEQFFGPGTRLTVL.